This T cell receptor (beta chain) was identified in a study of blood T cell repertoires in COVID-19. Sequencing used immunoSEQ multiplex PCR; TCRdb keeps in-frame clones, though not all of them. The profile shows 70,000 to 75,000 clones, more than 80% of them singletons. With 6 bases clipped from V and 4 bases from J, the junction kept 8 bases outside the gene matches. This CDR3 is 15 amino acids long. Germline V gene data show CDR1 as MNHEY and CDR2 as SVGEGT. The receptor was isolated from a woman of 80 years or more with active or convalescent COVID-19. The sample comprised peripheral blood. The chain couples TRBV6-2 or TRBV6-3 to TRBJ2-5, with TRBD1 matching 10 bases. CDR3 DNA sequence: TGTGCCAGCAGCGTCCCGGGACAGGGGCGAGAGACCCAGTACTTC. This encodes CASSVPGQGRETQYF.